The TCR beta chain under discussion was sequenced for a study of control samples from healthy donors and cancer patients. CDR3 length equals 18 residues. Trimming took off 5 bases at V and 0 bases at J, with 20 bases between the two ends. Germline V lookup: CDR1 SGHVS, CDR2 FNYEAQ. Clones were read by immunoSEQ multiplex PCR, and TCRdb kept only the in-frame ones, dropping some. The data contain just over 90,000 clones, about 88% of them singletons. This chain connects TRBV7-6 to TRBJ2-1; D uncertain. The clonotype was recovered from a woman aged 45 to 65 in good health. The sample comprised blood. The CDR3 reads CASSAAYLGQSSYNEQFF. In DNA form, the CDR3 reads TGTGCCAGCAGCGCAGCTTATCTCGGCCAGAGCTCCTACAATGAGCAGTTCTTC.